Below, 25 T cell receptor beta chains from the same sample are listed, as sequenced in a study of CD8+ T cells in alopecia areata. RNA was isolated and reverse transcribed to cDNA, the sequencing template. This table comes from immunoSEQ multiplex PCR, and its TCRdb copy is limited to in-frame clones, with some not included. The data show around 200,000 clones, 64% seen once. Treatment specified: oral pan-JAK inhibitor, 5-10 mg twice daily. This sample comprised CD4+ T cells sorted from blood, obtained at week 4, from a patient treated with tofacitinib. The receptors stem from a human donor with alopecia areata.

The chain is built from TRBV5-1 and TRBJ1-2; a weak D match, TRBD1 (5 bases). The CDR3 is made up of 13 amino acids. Germline CDR1 reads SGHRS; CDR2 reads YFSETQ. Trimming removed 0 bases from V and 4 bases from J, with 7 bases in between. This chain's CDR3 is CASSLDDSYGYTF. The CDR3 coding sequence is TGCGCCAGCAGCTTGGATGACAGCTATGGCTACACCTTC.

The sample holds a few counts of this clone. V and J are TRBV28 and TRBJ1-1, with 8 bases matching TRBD1. The germline V gene encodes CDR1 MDHEN and CDR2 SYDVKM. The V segment lost 5 bases and the J segment 3 bases; nucleotides outside the gene matches: 14. The CDR3 has 17 amino acids. CDR3 amino acids: CASSPTGALPRDTEAFF. The DNA for the CDR3 is TGTGCCAGCAGTCCGACAGGGGCCCTCCCGAGGGACACTGAAGCTTTCTTT.

The chain carries TRBV6-1 and TRBJ2-5; TRBD2 matches at 7 bases. After removal of 6 bases from V and 2 bases from J, the junction contained 6 bases not matched to a gene. This CDR3 region has 14 residues. Germline V gives CDR1 MNHNS, CDR2 SASEGT. CDR3 amino acids: CASRLGTTQETQYF. In DNA form, the CDR3 reads TGTGCCAGCAGACTCGGGACTACACAAGAGACCCAGTACTTC.

The genes are TRBV5-4 and TRBJ2-1, with 9 bases that match TRBD1. V dropped 3 bases and J dropped 8; count of bases not matched to a gene: 12. The CDR3 has 16 residues. Looked up from germline, CDR1 is SGHNT and CDR2 is YYREEE (reference sequence). The CDR3 reads CASSYSPGQGKDEQFF. The CDR3 DNA reads as TGTGCCAGCAGCTATAGCCCGGGACAGGGAAAGGATGAGCAGTTCTTC.

This chain links TRBV30 with TRBJ1-2, with D possibly TRBD1 on 6 matching bases. The germline V gene has CDR1 GTSNPN and CDR2 SVGIG (reference sequence). V lost 5 bases to trimming and J lost 3 bases, with 19 bases between them. This CDR3 contains 15 residues. The CDR3 here is CAWGSPQGSHYGYTF. The CDR3 DNA reads TGTGCCTGGGGAAGTCCTCAGGGGTCACACTATGGCTACACCTTC.

This chain joins TRBV5-4 and TRBJ1-6; tentative D call: TRBD1 (5 bases). The CDR3 runs 15 residues. CDR1 is SGHNT, CDR2 YYREEE, per germline (reference sequence). V dropped 0 bases and J dropped 3 bases, with 7 bases sitting between them. The CDR3 is CASSLDRNYNSPLHF. The CDR3 DNA sequence: TGTGCCAGCAGCTTGGACAGGAACTATAATTCACCCCTCCACTTT. The entire variable domain, with the rest obtained from reference TRBV5-4 and TRBJ1-6, is as follows: ETGVTQSPTHLIKTRGQQVTLRCSSQSGHNTVSWYQQALGQGPQFIFQYYREEENGRGNFPPRFSGLQFPNYSSELNVNALELDDSALYLCASSLDRNYNSPLHFGNGTRLTVT.

This clone was observed a handful of times. The gene calls are TRBV7-9 and TRBJ2-1, with 7 positions matching TRBD2. The V gene end was trimmed by 5 bases and the J gene end by 0 bases; junction bases not matched to a gene: 4. The CDR3 length is 15 residues. Germline CDR1 is SEHNR and CDR2 is FQNEAQ (reference sequence). DNA for the CDR3: TGTGCCAGCAGCCGAAGCGGGACCTCCTACAATGAGCAGTTCTTC. It translates to CASSRSGTSYNEQFF.

This chain joins TRBV29-1 and TRBJ1-2; D ambiguous. The CDR3 is 9 amino acids. Germline CDR1 is SQVTM and CDR2 is ANQGSEA. V dropped 5 bases and J dropped 8 bases, with 6 bases sitting between them. CDR3 nucleotide sequence: TGCAGCGTTTCGGAGGGCTACACCTTC. Translating it yields CSVSEGYTF.

This clone occurred a few times. The chain is built from TRBV15 and TRBJ2-7; D is perhaps TRBD1 (6 bases). Germline CDR1 and CDR2: LNHNV and YYDKDF (reference sequence). The CDR3 loop spans 13 amino acids. The germline V and J ends were trimmed by 2 bases and 7 bases, with 12 bases remaining between them. CDR3 sequence: CATSRTYREEQYF. CDR3 coding DNA: TGTGCCACCAGCAGAACTTACAGGGAAGAGCAGTACTTC.

The V gene is TRBV6-6, the J gene TRBJ2-5; tentatively, D is TRBD1 (8 bases). This CDR3 is built from 15 residues. Deletions cut 6 bases from V and 5 bases from J, with 19 bases between. Germline V gene sequence: CDR1 MNHNY, CDR2 SVGAGI (reference sequence). CDR3 DNA: TGTGCCAGCAGCAACAGGGGGGGCCCAGGCGAGACCCAGTACTTC. Protein sequence: CASSNRGGPGETQYF.

The CDR3 sequence is CSTGQGLNQPQHF. The CDR3 nucleotides read TGCAGCACCGGACAGGGCCTCAATCAGCCCCAGCATTTT. The chain links TRBV29-1 to TRBJ1-5, with 8 bases identical to TRBD1. In germline, CDR1 is SQVTM, CDR2 ANQGSEA. This CDR3 is 13 amino acids long. The ends lost 8 bases at V and 3 bases at J; junction bases unmatched: 6.

The chain carries TRBV19 and TRBJ2-1; D tentatively reads TRBD1 or TRBD2 (5 bases each). This CDR3 spans 13 amino acids. Deletions cut 3 bases from V and 5 bases from J, with 8 bases between. The germline gives CDR1 LNHDA, CDR2 SQIVND (reference sequence). The CDR3 DNA reads TGTGCCAGTAGTATCTCGGGACACAATGAGCAGTTCTTC. As protein: CASSISGHNEQFF.

The chain is built from TRBV2 and TRBJ2-5; 9 nucleotides line up with TRBD1. V gave up 5 bases and J gave up 4 bases; unmatched junction bases: 5. This CDR3 spans 14 amino acids. Per the germline V gene, CDR1 is SNHLY and CDR2 is FYNNEI. The CDR3: CASSPGQGGETQYF. In DNA form, the CDR3 reads TGTGCCAGCAGTCCGGGACAGGGAGGAGAGACCCAGTACTTC.

The chain links TRBV5-6 to TRBJ2-5; weak D call: TRBD1 (7 bases). CDR1 and CDR2 from the germline V gene are SGHDT and YYEEEE. The CDR3 has 13 amino acids. Trimming shortened V by 4 bases and J by 6 bases, and 13 bases separated the two germline ends. CDR3: CASSGGGVKTQYF. CDR3 coding DNA: TGTGCCAGCAGCGGAGGGGGCGTGAAGACCCAGTACTTC.

This clone was seen more than once but under ten times. The chain uses TRBV4-3 and TRBJ2-5; possible D gene TRBD2, 5 bases. CDR1 and CDR2 (germline): LGHNA, YSLEER. The CDR3 has 15 amino acids. Trimming stripped 1 base from V and 5 bases from J, with 14 bases between. The DNA of the CDR3 is TGCGCCAGCAGCCAAGCCGCGGCTCCGGGGGAGACCCAGTACTTC. It specifies CASSQAAAPGETQYF.

The chain joins TRBV29-1 to TRBJ1-1; D remains unclear. Germline V lookup: CDR1 SQVTM, CDR2 ANQGSEA. V lost 4 bases and J lost 5, with 11 bases in between. This CDR3 has 12 amino acids. CDR3 amino acids: CSVGRQATEAFF. The CDR3 bases are TGCAGCGTTGGTCGGCAGGCAACTGAAGCTTTCTTT.

The chain is built from TRBV11-3 and TRBJ1-4; TRBD1 might be the D (6 bases). Trimming stripped 1 base from V and 4 bases from J, with 16 bases between. The length of the CDR3 is 17 residues. The V gene's germline CDR1 is SGHNT and CDR2 YENEEA. CDR3 sequence reads: CASSLGIRQADNEKLFF. The CDR3 DNA follows: TGTGCCAGCAGCTTAGGGATTCGACAGGCGGATAATGAAAAACTGTTTTTT. The complete variable domain, with remaining parts taken from reference TRBV11-3 and TRBJ1-4, reads EAGVVQSPRYKIIEKKQPVAFWCNPISGHNTLYWYLQNLGQGPELLIRYENEEAVDDSQLPKDRFSAERLKGVDSTLKIQPAELGDSAVYLCASSLGIRQADNEKLFFGSGTQLSVL.

A note on this clone: The junction shows a germline mismatch at one end, possibly a read error. The chain is built from TRBV5-1 and TRBJ2-7; TRBD2 might be the D (5 bases). The CDR3 sequence is 16 residues long. From germline, CDR1 is SGHRS and CDR2 YFSETQ. The CDR3 DNA reads TGCGCCGGCAGCTTAAGAGGTGGAGGAGTTGCCTACGAGCAGTACTTC. Its translation is CAGSLRGGGVAYEQYF.

This chain joins TRBV5-1 and TRBJ2-7, with TRBD2 as a possible D gene (5 bases). Trimming cost V 4 bases and J 5 bases, with 13 bases left between them. The CDR3 is 13 amino acids. Germline CDR1 is SGHRS and CDR2 is YFSETQ. CDR3 in amino acids: CASSLERQNEQYF. The CDR3 bases are TGCGCCAGCAGCCTAGAGCGGCAAAACGAGCAGTACTTC.

This chain links TRBV7-2 with TRBJ1-3; D not resolved. CDR1 and CDR2 from the germline V gene are SGHTA and FQGNSA. The CDR3 contains 15 residues. V was trimmed by 1 base and J by 0 bases, leaving 7 bases between them. The CDR3 nucleotides are TGTGCCAGCAGCTTAGGACGGAGCTCTGGAAACACCATATATTTT. Amino acids: CASSLGRSSGNTIYF.

The rearrangement uses TRBV29-1 and TRBJ2-2, with 11 bases aligning to TRBD1. Trimming at V came to 5 bases and at J to 6 bases, leaving 5 bases not matched to a gene. The CDR3 contains 14 residues. The germline V gene encodes CDR1 SQVTM and CDR2 ANQGSEA. In nucleotides, the CDR3 is TGCAGCGTTCTGCCGGGACAGGGGGCCGGGGAGCTGTTTTTT. It is translated as CSVLPGQGAGELFF.

This clone came up a few times. V is TRBV30 and J is TRBJ2-1; the D is unclear. CDR3 length: 14 amino acids. Trimming pared 2 bases from V and 2 bases from J, leaving 10 bases between. Per the germline V gene, CDR1 is GTSNPN and CDR2 is SVGIG (reference sequence). The CDR3 bases are TGTGCCTGGAGTACCTCGACCACCTACAATGAGCAGTTCTTC. It translates to CAWSTSTTYNEQFF. Full variable domain (rest looked up from reference TRBV30 and TRBJ2-1): SQTIHQWPATLVQPVGSPLSLECTVEGTSNPNLYWYRQAAGRGLQLLFYSVGIGQISSEVPQNLSASRPQDRQFILSSKKLLLSDSGFYLCAWSTSTTYNEQFFGPGTRLTVL.

The V call is TRBV29-1, the J call TRBJ2-5; unclear D gene. The length of the CDR3 is 13 residues. Trimming removed 3 bases from V and 1 base from J, with 9 bases in between. Germline V gene lookup returns CDR1 SQVTM and CDR2 ANQGSEA. As DNA, the CDR3 is TGCAGCGTTGATGGCTCTAGCCAAGAGACCCAGTACTTC. It codes for CSVDGSSQETQYF.

With regard to this clone: One end of the junction does not line up with germline, which may come from a read error. The rearrangement uses TRBV7-7 and TRBJ2-3, with 7 bases aligning to TRBD2. Per germline, CDR1 SSHAT and CDR2 FNYEAQ (reference sequence). This CDR3 comprises 15 residues. This CDR3 is CASSPSGASTDTQYF. For the CDR3, the DNA is TGTGCTAGCAGCCCCAGCGGGGCCAGCACAGATACGCAGTATTTT.

There are a few counts of this clone. The gene calls are TRBV7-2 and TRBJ2-7; 7 nucleotides line up with TRBD2. Germline V gene lookup returns CDR1 SGHTA and CDR2 FQGNSA. The CDR3 length is 13 residues. Losses at the gene ends were 5 bases for V and 5 bases for J; bases not matched to a gene: 6. The CDR3 bases are TGTGCCAGCAGCCCCGGTGGGGGGGACGAGCAGTACTTC. Residues: CASSPGGGDEQYF.